These T cell receptor beta chains were read from a single sample in a study of T cells after yellow fever vaccination. TCRdb used MiXCR to reprocess the 5' RACE reads, holding one entry per CDR3 protein. The table records just under 600,000 distinct CDR3 sequences, 13% of them present only once. Specimen: PBMCs, collected on the day of the yellow fever booster vaccination. These receptors were obtained from a man in his thirties or forties who received the YFV17D yellow fever vaccine. Each CDR3 is given with its conserved first and last residue. The order of the fields is CDR3 DNA, CDR3 protein, J gene, clone size, D gene, V gene. A D gene is named only where the DNA matches it firmly. Only part of the rows carry a size: once, few, many, or a class if the clone is expanded.

cdr3_nt: TGCGCCAGCAGCCAAGATTTTGGGGGGGGTCGGCCCCTCCACTTT
cdr3_aa: CASSQDFGGGRPLHF
j_call: TRBJ1-6
clone_size: NA
d_call: NA
v_call: TRBV4-3

cdr3_nt: TGCGCCAGCGGACAGACCTCTGGGGCCAACGTCCTGACTTTC
cdr3_aa: CASGQTSGANVLTF
j_call: TRBJ2-6
clone_size: NA
d_call: NA
v_call: TRBV5-1

cdr3_nt: TGCGCCAGCAGCTTGGGGACTAGCGGAGGATTTGACGAGCAGTACTTC
cdr3_aa: CASSLGTSGGFDEQYF
j_call: TRBJ2-7
clone_size: many
d_call: TRBD2
v_call: TRBV5-1

cdr3_nt: TGCAGTGCTAGAGATCCCGCGGGAGGACCCCCCTACGAGCAGTACTTC
cdr3_aa: CSARDPAGGPPYEQYF
j_call: TRBJ2-7
clone_size: NA
d_call: TRBD2
v_call: TRBV20-1

cdr3_nt: TGTGCCAGCGTCGCCAGGAACACCGGGGAGCTGTTTTTT
cdr3_aa: CASVARNTGELFF
j_call: TRBJ2-2
clone_size: NA
d_call: NA
v_call: TRBV27

cdr3_nt: TGTGCCAGCAGTCCACACCGGGATTCCTACAATGAGCAGTTCTTC
cdr3_aa: CASSPHRDSYNEQFF
j_call: TRBJ2-1
clone_size: NA
d_call: NA
v_call: TRBV6-2/TRBV6-3

cdr3_nt: TGTGCCAGCAGTTTACAGGGACAGGGGCTATCCGCCATATATTTT
cdr3_aa: CASSLQGQGLSAIYF
j_call: TRBJ1-3
clone_size: many
d_call: TRBD1
v_call: TRBV12-3/TRBV12-4

cdr3_nt: TGCAGTGCTAGTGGGGGTCTCCTAGACACCATATATTTT
cdr3_aa: CSASGGLLDTIYF
j_call: TRBJ1-3
clone_size: NA
d_call: NA
v_call: TRBV20-1

cdr3_nt: TGTGCCAGCAGTGCAACAGGGGCAGATACGCAGTATTTT
cdr3_aa: CASSATGADTQYF
j_call: TRBJ2-3
clone_size: many
d_call: TRBD1
v_call: TRBV12-3/TRBV12-4

cdr3_nt: TGCAGTGCTAGAGTCCGGGGGATCCAGCCCCAGCATTTT
cdr3_aa: CSARVRGIQPQHF
j_call: TRBJ1-5
clone_size: many
d_call: NA
v_call: TRBV20-1

cdr3_nt: TGTGCCAGCAGCTTAGATCAGGGCTCGGGATACTTC
cdr3_aa: CASSLDQGSGYF
j_call: TRBJ2-5
clone_size: NA
d_call: NA
v_call: TRBV11-2

cdr3_nt: TGTGCCAGCAGTTCCCAGACGGGGAGATATTACGAGCAGTACTTC
cdr3_aa: CASSSQTGRYYEQYF
j_call: TRBJ2-7
clone_size: few
d_call: NA
v_call: TRBV28

cdr3_nt: TGTGCCAGCAGTGAAGTTGGGGGCAGCACAGATACGCAGTATTTT
cdr3_aa: CASSEVGGSTDTQYF
j_call: TRBJ2-3
clone_size: NA
d_call: NA
v_call: TRBV2

cdr3_nt: TGCAGTGCTAGAGGGGCCGGACTAGCCTTTATCTTC
cdr3_aa: CSARGAGLAFIF
j_call: TRBJ2-1
clone_size: few
d_call: TRBD2
v_call: TRBV20-1

cdr3_nt: TGTGCCAGCTCACCCGGACAGAATTTCAATGGCTACACCTTC
cdr3_aa: CASSPGQNFNGYTF
j_call: TRBJ1-2
clone_size: many
d_call: NA
v_call: TRBV18

cdr3_nt: TGTGCCAGTGGGCAGACCCAAGAGACCCAGTACTTC
cdr3_aa: CASGQTQETQYF
j_call: TRBJ2-5
clone_size: once
d_call: NA
v_call: TRBV6-2/TRBV6-3

cdr3_nt: TGTGCCAGCAGCCCGCTACAGGGGGGTTTAGTCTTC
cdr3_aa: CASSPLQGGLVF
j_call: TRBJ2-4
clone_size: few
d_call: TRBD1
v_call: TRBV5-6

cdr3_nt: TGCGCCAGCAGCTTGACGGGGGAGGGTGAACAGTTCTTC
cdr3_aa: CASSLTGEGEQFF
j_call: TRBJ2-1
clone_size: few
d_call: TRBD2
v_call: TRBV5-1

cdr3_nt: TGCGCCAGCAGCACCGGGACAGGGGGCAACGAGCAGTACTTC
cdr3_aa: CASSTGTGGNEQYF
j_call: TRBJ2-7
clone_size: NA
d_call: TRBD1
v_call: TRBV5-1

cdr3_nt: TGTGCCAGTAGTAGACCAGTCACCGGGGAGCTGTTTTTT
cdr3_aa: CASSRPVTGELFF
j_call: TRBJ2-2
clone_size: NA
d_call: NA
v_call: TRBV19

cdr3_nt: TGTGCCAGCTCACGGGACCCACTGCAGCGGGACCGCTACGAGCAGTACTTC
cdr3_aa: CASSRDPLQRDRYEQYF
j_call: TRBJ2-7
clone_size: few
d_call: TRBD2
v_call: TRBV18

cdr3_nt: TGCGCCAGCACCACGCTACTAGGCACAGATACGCAGTATTTT
cdr3_aa: CASTTLLGTDTQYF
j_call: TRBJ2-3
clone_size: NA
d_call: NA
v_call: TRBV5-1